The T cell receptor (beta chain) described here comes from a study of T cell responses to AZD1222 COVID-19 vaccine. Germline loops: CDR1 KGHDR, CDR2 SFDVKD. This CDR3 has 17 amino acids. V gave up 1 base and J gave up 0 bases; unmatched junction bases: 4. Libraries were prepared by immunoSEQ multiplex PCR; TCRdb keeps only in-frame clonotypes and omits some of them. The repertoire consists of about 140,000 clones, with 85% to 90% occurring once and the leading ten covering just over 5.5%. The TCR comes from an adult in good health. V and J are TRBV24-1 and TRBJ2-2, with 7 bases fitting TRBD2. Sequencing was performed on peripheral blood, taken on day 0 of AZD1222 vaccination. This CDR3 is CATSDLGLAANTGELFF. Written as DNA, the CDR3 is TGTGCCACCAGTGATTTAGGGCTAGCGGCGAACACCGGGGAGCTGTTTTTT.